This TCR beta chain was retrieved from a study of cytomegalovirus exposure and HLA in healthy donors. General study points: Later analysis suggested most CMV-associated TCR beta chains were HLA-restricted. Apart from CMV serostatus, no immune exposure information was available. Presence/absence analyses treated sequencing depth as roughly uniform across donors.

Donors showed nominal health when sampled, although they likely had unrecorded immune exposures. PCR amplification relied on 60 Vbeta primers (plus 13 Jbeta primers). TCRdb's copy holds only in-frame clones and misses some; the assay was immunoSEQ multiplex PCR. The repertoire holds approximately 190,000 clones, with approximately 80% as singletons. Germline CDR1 and CDR2: SGHTA and FQGNSA. The CDR3 sequence is 12 residues long. V shed 1 base and J shed 6 bases, with 4 bases lying between them. In the case of this clone: Its antigen is undetermined.

The chain has TRBV7-2 and TRBJ2-1; D not resolved. The source material was PBMCs. This receptor was obtained from a woman aged 50 to 60 in good health and CMV-seropositive. The CDR3 DNA sequence: TGTGCCAGCAGCTTAGTATCCAATGAGCAGTTCTTC. Protein: CASSLVSNEQFF.